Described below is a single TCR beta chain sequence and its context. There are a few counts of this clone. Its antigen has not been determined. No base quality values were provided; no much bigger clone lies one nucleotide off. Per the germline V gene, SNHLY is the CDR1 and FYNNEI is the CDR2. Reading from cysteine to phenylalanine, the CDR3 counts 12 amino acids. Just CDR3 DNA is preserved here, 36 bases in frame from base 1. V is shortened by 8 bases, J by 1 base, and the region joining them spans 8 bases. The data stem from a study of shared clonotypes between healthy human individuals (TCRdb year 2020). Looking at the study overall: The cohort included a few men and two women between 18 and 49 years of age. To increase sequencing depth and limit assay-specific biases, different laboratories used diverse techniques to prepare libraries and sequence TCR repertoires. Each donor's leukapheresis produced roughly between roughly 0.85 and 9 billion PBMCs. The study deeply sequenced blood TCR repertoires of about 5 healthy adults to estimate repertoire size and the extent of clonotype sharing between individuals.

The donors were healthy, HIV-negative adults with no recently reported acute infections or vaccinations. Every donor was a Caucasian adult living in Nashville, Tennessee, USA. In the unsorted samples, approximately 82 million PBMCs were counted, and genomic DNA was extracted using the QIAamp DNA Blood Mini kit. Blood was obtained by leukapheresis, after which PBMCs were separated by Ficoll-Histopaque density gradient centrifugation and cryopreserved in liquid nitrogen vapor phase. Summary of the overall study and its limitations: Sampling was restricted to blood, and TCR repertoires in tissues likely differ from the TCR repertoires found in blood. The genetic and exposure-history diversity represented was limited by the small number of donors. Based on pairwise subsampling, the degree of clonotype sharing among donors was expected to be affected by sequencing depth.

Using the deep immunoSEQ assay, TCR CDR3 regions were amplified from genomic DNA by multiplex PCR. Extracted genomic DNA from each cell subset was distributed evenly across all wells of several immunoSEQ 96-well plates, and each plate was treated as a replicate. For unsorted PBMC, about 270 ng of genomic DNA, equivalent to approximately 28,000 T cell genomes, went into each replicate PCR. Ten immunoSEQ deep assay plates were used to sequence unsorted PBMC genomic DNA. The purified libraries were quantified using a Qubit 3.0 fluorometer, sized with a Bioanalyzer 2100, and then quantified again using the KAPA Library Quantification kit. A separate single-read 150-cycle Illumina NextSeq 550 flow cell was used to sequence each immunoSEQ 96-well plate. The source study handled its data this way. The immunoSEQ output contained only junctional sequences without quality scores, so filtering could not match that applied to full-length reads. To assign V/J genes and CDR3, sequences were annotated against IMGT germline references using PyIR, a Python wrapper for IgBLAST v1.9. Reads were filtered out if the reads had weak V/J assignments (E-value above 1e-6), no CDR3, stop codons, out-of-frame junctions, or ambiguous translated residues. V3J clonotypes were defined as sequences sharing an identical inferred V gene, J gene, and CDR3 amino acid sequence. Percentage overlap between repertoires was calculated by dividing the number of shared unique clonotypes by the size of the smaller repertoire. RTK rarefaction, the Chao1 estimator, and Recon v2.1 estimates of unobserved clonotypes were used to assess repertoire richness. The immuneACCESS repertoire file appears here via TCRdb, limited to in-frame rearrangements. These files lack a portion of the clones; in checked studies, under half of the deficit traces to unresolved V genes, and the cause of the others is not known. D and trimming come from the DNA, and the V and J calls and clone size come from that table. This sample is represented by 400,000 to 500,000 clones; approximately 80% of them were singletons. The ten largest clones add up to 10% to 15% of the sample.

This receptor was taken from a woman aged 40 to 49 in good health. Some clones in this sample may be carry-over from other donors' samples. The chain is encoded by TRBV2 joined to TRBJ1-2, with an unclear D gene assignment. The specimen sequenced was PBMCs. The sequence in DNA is TGTGCCAGCGGAGTGGGTAACTATGGCTACACCTTC. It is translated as CASGVGNYGYTF.